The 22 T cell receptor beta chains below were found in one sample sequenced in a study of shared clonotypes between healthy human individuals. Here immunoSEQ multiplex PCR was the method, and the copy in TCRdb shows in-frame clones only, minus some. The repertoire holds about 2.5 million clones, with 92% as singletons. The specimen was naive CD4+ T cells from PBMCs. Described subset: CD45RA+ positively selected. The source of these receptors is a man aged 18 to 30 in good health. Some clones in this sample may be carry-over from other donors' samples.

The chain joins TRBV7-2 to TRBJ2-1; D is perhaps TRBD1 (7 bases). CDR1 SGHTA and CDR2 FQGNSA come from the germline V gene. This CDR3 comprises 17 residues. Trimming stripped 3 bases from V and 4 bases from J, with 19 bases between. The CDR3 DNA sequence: TGTGCCAGCAGCTTCAGGGGGGCGTCTTTTCTATACAATGAGCAGTTCTTC. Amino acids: CASSFRGASFLYNEQFF.

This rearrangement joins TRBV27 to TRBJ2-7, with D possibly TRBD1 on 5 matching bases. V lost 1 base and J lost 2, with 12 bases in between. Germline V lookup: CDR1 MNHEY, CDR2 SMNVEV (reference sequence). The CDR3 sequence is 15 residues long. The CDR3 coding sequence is TGTGCCAGCAGTTTATGGGGCAGGGCCCCCTACGAGCAGTACTTC. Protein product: CASSLWGRAPYEQYF.

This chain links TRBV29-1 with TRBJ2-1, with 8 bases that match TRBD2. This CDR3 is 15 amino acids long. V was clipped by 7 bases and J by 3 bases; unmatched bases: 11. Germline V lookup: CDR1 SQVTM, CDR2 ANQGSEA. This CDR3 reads CSASRGGWDYNEQFF. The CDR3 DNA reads TGCAGCGCCTCCCGGGGGGGGTGGGACTACAATGAGCAGTTCTTC.

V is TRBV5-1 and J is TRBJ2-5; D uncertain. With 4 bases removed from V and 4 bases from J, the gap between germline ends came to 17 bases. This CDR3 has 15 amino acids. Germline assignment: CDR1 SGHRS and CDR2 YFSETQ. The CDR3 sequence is CASSPSDRARETQYF. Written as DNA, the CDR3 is TGCGCCAGCAGCCCGTCGGATAGGGCACGAGAGACCCAGTACTTC.

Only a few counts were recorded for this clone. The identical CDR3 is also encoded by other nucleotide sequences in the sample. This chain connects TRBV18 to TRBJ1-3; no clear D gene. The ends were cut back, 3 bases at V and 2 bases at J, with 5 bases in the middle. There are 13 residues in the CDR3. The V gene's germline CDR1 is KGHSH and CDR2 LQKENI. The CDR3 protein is CASSPPPGNTIYF. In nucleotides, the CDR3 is TGTGCCAGCTCACCTCCCCCTGGAAACACCATATATTTT.

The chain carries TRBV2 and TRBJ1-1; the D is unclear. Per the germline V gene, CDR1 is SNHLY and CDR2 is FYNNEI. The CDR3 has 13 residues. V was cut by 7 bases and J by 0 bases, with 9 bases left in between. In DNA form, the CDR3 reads TGTGCCAGCAACAAAGCAGTGAACACTGAAGCTTTCTTT. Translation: CASNKAVNTEAFF.

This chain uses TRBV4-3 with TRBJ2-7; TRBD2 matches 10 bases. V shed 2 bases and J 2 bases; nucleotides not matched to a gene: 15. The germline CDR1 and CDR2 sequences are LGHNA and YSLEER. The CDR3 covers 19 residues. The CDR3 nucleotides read TGCGCCAGCAGCCAAAAACCACCGTCCCTAGCGGGGGATGCCTACGAGCAGTACTTC. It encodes CASSQKPPSLAGDAYEQYF.

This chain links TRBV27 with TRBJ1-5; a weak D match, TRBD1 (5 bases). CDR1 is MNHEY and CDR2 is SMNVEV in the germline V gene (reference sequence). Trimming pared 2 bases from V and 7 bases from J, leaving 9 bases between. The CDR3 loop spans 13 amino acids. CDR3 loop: CASSLAGGQPQHF. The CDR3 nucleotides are TGTGCCAGCAGTTTAGCGGGGGGGCAGCCCCAGCATTTT.

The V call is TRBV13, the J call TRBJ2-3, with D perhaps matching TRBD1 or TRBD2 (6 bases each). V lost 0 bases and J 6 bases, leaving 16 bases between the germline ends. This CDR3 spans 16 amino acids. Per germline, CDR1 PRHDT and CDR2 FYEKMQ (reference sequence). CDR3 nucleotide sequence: TGTGCCAGCAGCTTAGGGGGAGGCAGGGGAAGGGATACGCAGTATTTT. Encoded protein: CASSLGGGRGRDTQYF.

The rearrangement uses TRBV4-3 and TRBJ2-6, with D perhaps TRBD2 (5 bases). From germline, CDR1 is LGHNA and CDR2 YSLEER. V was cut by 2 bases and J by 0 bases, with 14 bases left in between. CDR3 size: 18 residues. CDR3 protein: CASSQQRGKSSGANVLTF. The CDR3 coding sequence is TGCGCCAGCAGCCAACAGAGAGGGAAAAGCTCTGGGGCCAACGTCCTGACTTTC.

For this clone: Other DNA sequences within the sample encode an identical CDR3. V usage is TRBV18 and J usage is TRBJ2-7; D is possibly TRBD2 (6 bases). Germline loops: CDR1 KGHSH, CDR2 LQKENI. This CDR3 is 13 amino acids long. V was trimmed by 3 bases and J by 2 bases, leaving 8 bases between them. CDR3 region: CASSPGGTYEQYF. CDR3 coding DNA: TGTGCCAGCTCACCCGGGGGTACCTACGAGCAGTACTTC.

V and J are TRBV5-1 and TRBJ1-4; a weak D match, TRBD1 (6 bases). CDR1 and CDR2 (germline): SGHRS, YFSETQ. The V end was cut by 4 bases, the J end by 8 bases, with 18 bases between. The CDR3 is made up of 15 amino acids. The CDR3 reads CASSTDRVAGEKLFF. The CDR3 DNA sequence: TGCGCCAGCAGCACGGACAGAGTCGCGGGAGAAAAACTGTTTTTT.

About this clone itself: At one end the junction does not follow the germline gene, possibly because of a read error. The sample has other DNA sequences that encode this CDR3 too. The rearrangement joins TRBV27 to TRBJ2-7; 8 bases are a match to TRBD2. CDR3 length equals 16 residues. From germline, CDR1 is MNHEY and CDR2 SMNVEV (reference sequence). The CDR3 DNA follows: TGTGCCAGCAGCTTATACGGCGGGGGGAGCTCCTACGAGCAGTACTTC. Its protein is CASSLYGGGSSYEQYF.

Here the CDR3 DNA reads TGTGCCAGCAGTCCTGGTGCGAAGATAGATACGCAGTATTTT. Translating it yields CASSPGAKIDTQYF. This sequence joins TRBV27 and TRBJ2-3; D call uncertain. Trimming took off 5 bases at V and 5 bases at J, with 14 bases between the two ends. The CDR3 length is 14 residues. Germline CDR1 reads MNHEY; CDR2 reads SMNVEV (reference sequence).

The CDR3 here is CAISESTGQGKNNYGYTF. DNA of the CDR3: TGTGCCATCAGTGAGTCGACGGGACAGGGCAAGAATAACTATGGCTACACCTTC. The V gene is TRBV10-3, the J gene TRBJ1-2, with 9 positions matching TRBD1. Germline trimming cut 0 bases from V and 1 base from J; bases unmatched to any gene: 9. The CDR3 has 18 residues. Germline V CDR1 and CDR2: ENHRY, SYGVKD.

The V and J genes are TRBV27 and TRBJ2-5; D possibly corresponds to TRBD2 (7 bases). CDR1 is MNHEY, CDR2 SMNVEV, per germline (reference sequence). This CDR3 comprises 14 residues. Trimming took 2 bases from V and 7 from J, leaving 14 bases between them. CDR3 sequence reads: CASSLEGGFGTQYF. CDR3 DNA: TGTGCCAGCAGTTTAGAGGGGGGGTTCGGGACCCAGTACTTC.

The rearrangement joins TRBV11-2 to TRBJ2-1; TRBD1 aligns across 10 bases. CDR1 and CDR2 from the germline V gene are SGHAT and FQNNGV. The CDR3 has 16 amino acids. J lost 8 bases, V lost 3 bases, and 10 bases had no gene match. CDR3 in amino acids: CASSFRLDRGQYEQFF. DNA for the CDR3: TGTGCCAGCAGCTTTAGATTAGACAGGGGGCAATATGAGCAGTTCTTC.

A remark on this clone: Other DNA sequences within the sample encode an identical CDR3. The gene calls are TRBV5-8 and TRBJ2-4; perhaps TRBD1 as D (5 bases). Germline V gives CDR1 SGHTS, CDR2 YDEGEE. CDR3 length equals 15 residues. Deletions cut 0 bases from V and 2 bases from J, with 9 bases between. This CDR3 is CASSLGGATKNIQYF. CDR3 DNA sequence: TGTGCCAGCAGCTTGGGGGGCGCAACCAAAAACATTCAGTACTTC.

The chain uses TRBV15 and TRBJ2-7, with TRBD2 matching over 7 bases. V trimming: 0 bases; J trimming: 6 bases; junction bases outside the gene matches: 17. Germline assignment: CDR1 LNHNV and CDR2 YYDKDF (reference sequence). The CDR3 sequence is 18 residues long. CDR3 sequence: CATSRDRDRGGRVGEQYF. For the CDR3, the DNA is TGTGCCACCAGCAGAGATAGGGATAGAGGCGGGAGAGTTGGCGAGCAGTACTTC.

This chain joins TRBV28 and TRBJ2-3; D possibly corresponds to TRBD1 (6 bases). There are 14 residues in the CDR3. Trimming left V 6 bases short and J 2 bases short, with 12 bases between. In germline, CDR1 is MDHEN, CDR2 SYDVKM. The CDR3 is CASRQGRSTDTQYF. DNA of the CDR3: TGTGCCAGCAGACAGGGACGGTCCACAGATACGCAGTATTTT.

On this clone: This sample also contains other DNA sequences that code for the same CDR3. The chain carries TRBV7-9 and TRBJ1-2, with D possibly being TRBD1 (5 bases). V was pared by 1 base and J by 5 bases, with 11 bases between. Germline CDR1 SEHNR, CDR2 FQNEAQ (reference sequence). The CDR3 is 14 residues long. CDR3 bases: TGTGCCAGCAGCTTAGTCCAGGGCCCTTATGGCTACACCTTC. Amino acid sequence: CASSLVQGPYGYTF.

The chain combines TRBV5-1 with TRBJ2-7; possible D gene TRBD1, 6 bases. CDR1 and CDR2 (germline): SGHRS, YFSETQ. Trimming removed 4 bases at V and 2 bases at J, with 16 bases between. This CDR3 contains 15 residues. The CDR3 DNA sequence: TGCGCCAGCAGCCCGCCGGTGACAGGCGCCTACGAGCAGTACTTC. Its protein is CASSPPVTGAYEQYF.